The 29 T cell receptor beta chains below come from one sample, sequenced in a study of OX40 agonist ivuxolimab in advanced cancers. TCRdb keeps only in-frame clones here, not all; method: immunoSEQ multiplex PCR. Of around 18,000 clones in the sample, approximately 85% are singletons; the top ten hold roughly 28%. The material was CD4+ or CD8+ T cells sorted from blood, obtained in a trial of the OX40 agonist ivuxolimab. These receptors were collected from an adult with an advanced solid tumor such as melanoma, head and neck, liver or kidney cancer.

The J gene is TRBJ2-7, the V gene TRBV11-3, with 11 bases identical to TRBD2. Germline-derived CDR1 and CDR2 are SGHNT and YENEEA. The CDR3 sequence is 16 residues long. The V gene end was trimmed by 1 base and the J gene end by 7 bases; junction bases not matched to a gene: 9. The CDR3: CASSLALIAGGPEQYF. The CDR3 nucleotides read TGTGCCAGCAGCTTAGCGCTAATAGCGGGAGGGCCAGAGCAGTACTTC.

J is TRBJ2-5 and V is TRBV7-6; TRBD2 is a possible D gene (5 bases). CDR1 and CDR2 (germline): SGHVS, FNYEAQ. The CDR3 covers 16 residues. Between the trimmed V and J ends, which lost 3 bases and 4 bases, there was a span of 18 bases. The CDR3 sequence: CASSFEWQYGGETQYF. The CDR3 DNA follows: TGTGCCAGCAGCTTCGAATGGCAATACGGAGGAGAGACCCAGTACTTC.

The count of this clone is one. The junction departs from germline at one end; a sequencing error may be responsible. V and J are TRBV30 and TRBJ2-3; D possibly corresponds to TRBD1 (6 bases). The CDR3 sequence is 12 residues long. CDR1 is GTSNPN and CDR2 is SVGIG in the germline V gene (reference sequence). The CDR3 DNA follows: TGTGCCTGGAGTGCCCTACAGGGAGTAGGCCTTTTT. It codes for CAWSALQGVGLF.

This chain connects TRBV28 to TRBJ2-7; weak D call: TRBD2 (5 bases). There are 18 residues in the CDR3. V shed 3 bases and J shed 0 bases, with 21 bases lying between them. Looked up from germline, CDR1 is MDHEN and CDR2 is SYDVKM. CDR3 in amino acids: CASSLGWAFLAISYEQYF. CDR3 DNA: TGTGCCAGCAGTTTGGGCTGGGCTTTCCTAGCAATCTCCTACGAGCAGTACTTC.

In the case of this clone: The same CDR3 also results from other DNA sequences found in this sample. The V gene is TRBV27, the J gene TRBJ2-1; the D is unclear. The CDR3 extends over 13 amino acids. Trimming removed 6 bases at V and 3 bases at J, with 9 bases between. The V gene's germline CDR1 is MNHEY and CDR2 SMNVEV (reference sequence). This CDR3 reads CASSRPSYNEQFF. The CDR3 DNA is TGTGCCAGCAGCCGACCTAGCTACAATGAGCAGTTCTTC.

The rearrangement links TRBV19 to TRBJ1-5; D is unresolved. The germline V gene encodes CDR1 LNHDA and CDR2 SQIVND (reference sequence). The germline V and J ends were trimmed by 2 bases and 0 bases, with 8 bases remaining between them. The length of the CDR3 is 15 residues. This chain's CDR3 is CASSISGSSNQPQHF. Written as DNA, the CDR3 is TGTGCCAGTAGTATATCGGGGTCTAGCAATCAGCCCCAGCATTTT.

Turning to this clone: This sequence is one base from a far larger clone and is likely a read error. The same CDR3 also results from other DNA sequences found in this sample. The V and J genes are TRBV5-8 and TRBJ2-7; D is uncertain. In germline, CDR1 is SGHTS, CDR2 YDEGEE. The CDR3 totals 16 residues. V was cut by 4 bases and J by 4 bases, with 21 bases left in between. The DNA of the CDR3 is TGTGCCAGCAGCCTTCTTGAATACGGTTCCCAATACGAGCAGTACTTC. It is translated as CASSLLEYGSQYEQYF.

The chain joins TRBV11-3 to TRBJ1-2; D may be TRBD1 (5 bases). V was pared by 0 bases and J by 5 bases, with 7 bases between. Germline-derived CDR1 and CDR2 are SGHNT and YENEEA. CDR3 size: 13 residues. The CDR3 protein is CASSLDPGYGYTF. CDR3 nucleotides: TGTGCCAGCAGCTTAGACCCAGGGTATGGCTACACCTTC.

This chain connects TRBV10-2 to TRBJ2-4; D might be TRBD2 (5 bases). The V gene's germline CDR1 is WSHSY and CDR2 SAAADI. CDR3 length equals 15 residues. Trimming left V 2 bases short and J 5 bases short, with 13 bases between. The CDR3 region has the DNA TGCGCCAGCAGTGAGCCCAACCAACTAGAAAACATTCAGTACTTC. Translation: CASSEPNQLENIQYF.

The chain recombines TRBV27 with TRBJ1-2, with a possible D match to TRBD1 (5 bases). CDR1 is MNHEY and CDR2 is SMNVEV in the germline V gene (reference sequence). V gave up 4 bases and J gave up 6 bases, with 18 bases separating them. The CDR3 totals 15 residues. CDR3 DNA sequence: TGTGCCAGCAGTTCCCTCCCGGCAGGGATCGATGGCTACACCTTC. Amino acid sequence: CASSSLPAGIDGYTF.

In this sample, this clone is medium-sized (0.01 to 0.1%). DNA of the CDR3: TGTGCCAGCAGACTAGACAGGAGCTCCTACAATGAGCAGTTCTTC. Its translation: CASRLDRSSYNEQFF. The rearrangement uses TRBV28 and TRBJ2-1, with a possible D match to TRBD1 (6 bases). Germline CDR1 MDHEN, CDR2 SYDVKM. V lost 6 bases and J lost 0, with 12 bases in between. The CDR3 runs to 15 residues.

The chain links TRBV11-3 to TRBJ2-1, with 7 bases that match TRBD1. The CDR3 contains 12 residues. In germline, CDR1 is SGHNT, CDR2 YENEEA. V dropped 5 bases and J dropped 7; count of bases not matched to a gene: 2. The CDR3 DNA reads as TGTGCCAGCAGCCCACAGGGGAATGAGCAGTTCTTC. Translated: CASSPQGNEQFF.

The J gene is TRBJ1-1, the V gene TRBV6-6; tentative D call: TRBD1 (6 bases). The length of the CDR3 is 14 residues. CDR1 and CDR2 (germline): MNHNY, SVGAGI (reference sequence). V lost 2 bases and J 2 bases, leaving 9 bases between the germline ends. The DNA for the CDR3 is TGTGCCAGCAGTTACGCAGGGGTAAACACTGAAGCTTTCTTT. Protein product: CASSYAGVNTEAFF.

J is TRBJ2-7 and V is TRBV29-1, with D uncertain. The length of the CDR3 is 12 residues. V lost 3 bases to trimming and J lost 1 base, with 7 bases between them. The V gene's germline CDR1 is SQVTM and CDR2 ANQGSEA. In DNA, the CDR3 is TGCAGCGTTGAGGTGGGGTCCTACGAGCAGTACTTC. Its protein product is CSVEVGSYEQYF.

Here the CDR3 DNA reads TGTGCCACCAGCAGAGATCCGGGTCTGCCCGTTGGGCAGTACTTC. Translation: CATSRDPGLPVGQYF. The V call is TRBV15, the J call TRBJ2-7; D unresolved. With 0 bases removed from V and 9 bases from J, the gap between germline ends came to 18 bases. Germline V gene data show CDR1 as LNHNV and CDR2 as YYDKDF (reference sequence). The CDR3 covers 15 residues.

The CDR3 nucleotides read TGTGCCAGCAGTTTGTCTAGCGGGCCGGGGAATGAGCAGTTCTTC. Translation: CASSLSSGPGNEQFF. This chain joins TRBV28 and TRBJ2-1; 8 bases align to TRBD2. V shed 3 bases and J 7 bases; nucleotides not matched to a gene: 8. This CDR3 has 15 amino acids. The germline V gene has CDR1 MDHEN and CDR2 SYDVKM.

The chain uses TRBV4-2 and TRBJ2-5; possible D gene TRBD1, 6 bases. There are 13 residues in the CDR3. CDR1 and CDR2 (germline): LGHNA, YNFKEQ. V was cut by 6 bases and J by 5 bases, with 13 bases left in between. Here the CDR3 reads CASRGGWGETQYF. The CDR3 DNA is TGTGCCAGCAGAGGGGGTTGGGGGGAGACCCAGTACTTC.

This chain uses TRBV5-5 with TRBJ1-5; D possibly corresponds to TRBD1 (6 bases). The germline V gene encodes CDR1 SGHKS and CDR2 YYEKEE (reference sequence). The CDR3 spans 12 residues. Trimming removed 4 bases at V and 14 bases at J, with 16 bases between. In DNA, the CDR3 is TGTGCCAGCAGCCCCGGACAGACTCAGGAGCATTTT. Protein product: CASSPGQTQEHF. The full variable domain, its missing parts supplied by reference TRBV5-5 and TRBJ1-5, is DAGVTQSPTHLIKTRGQQVTLRCSPISGHKSVSWYQQVLGQGPQFIFQYYEKEERGRGNFPDRFSARQFPNYSSELNVNALLLGDSALYLCASSPGQTQEHFGDGTRLSIL.

The V and J genes are TRBV5-4 and TRBJ1-1; the match to TRBD1 covers 7 bases. Germline V gene data show CDR1 as SGHNT and CDR2 as YYREEE (reference sequence). Trimming cost V 4 bases and J 0 bases; bases outside gene matches: 6. This CDR3 has 15 residues. The CDR3 region is CASSPDRPMNTEAFF. The CDR3 nucleotides read TGTGCCAGCAGCCCGGACAGGCCTATGAACACTGAAGCTTTCTTT.

This clone has a single count. The chain links TRBV6-1 to TRBJ2-5; D unresolved. The germline V gene has CDR1 MNHNS and CDR2 SASEGT. V was cut by 2 bases and J by 3 bases, with 13 bases left in between. CDR3 size: 15 residues. The CDR3 region is CASSEFREGKETQYF. The CDR3 region has the DNA TGTGCCAGCAGTGAATTTAGGGAAGGGAAAGAGACCCAGTACTTC.

The chain links TRBV19 to TRBJ1-3; D may be TRBD1 (5 bases). This CDR3 is 14 amino acids long. V was shortened by 10 bases and J by 4 bases, with 17 bases between the two germline ends. Germline V lookup: CDR1 LNHDA, CDR2 SQIVND (reference sequence). The CDR3 DNA is TGTGCCACCCGCGTCGGGACCGCCGGAAACACCATATATTTT. Encoded protein: CATRVGTAGNTIYF.

The chain recombines TRBV7-2 with TRBJ1-5; TRBD1 agrees at 8 bases. The V segment lost 5 bases and the J segment 3 bases; nucleotides outside the gene matches: 9. This CDR3 spans 16 amino acids. The germline V gene encodes CDR1 SGHTA and CDR2 FQGNSA. In DNA, the CDR3 is TGTGCCAGCAGCCAGCGGAGGACAGGGAACAATCAGCCCCAGCATTTT. It translates to CASSQRRTGNNQPQHF.

This sequence joins TRBV27 and TRBJ2-3; 7 positions agree with TRBD2. The CDR3 covers 16 residues. The junction had 12 bases not matched to a gene; V was cut back by 5 bases and J by 4 bases. Germline CDR1 is MNHEY and CDR2 is SMNVEV (reference sequence). The CDR3 DNA reads TGTGCCAGCAGTCTCGAAGGAGGACTAGAAGCAGATACGCAGTATTTT. Translating gives CASSLEGGLEADTQYF.

This clone has only a few counts. The J gene is TRBJ2-7, the V gene TRBV11-2, with D perhaps matching TRBD2 (5 bases). V was pared by 3 bases and J by 2 bases, with 20 bases between. CDR3 size: 17 residues. Germline-derived CDR1 and CDR2 are SGHAT and FQNNGV. This CDR3 is CASSFMVASPVPYEQYF. In nucleotides, the CDR3 is TGTGCCAGCAGCTTCATGGTGGCTAGCCCCGTTCCCTACGAGCAGTACTTC.

V and J are TRBV4-1 and TRBJ2-7; 8 nucleotides agree with TRBD2. J lost 0 bases, V lost 0 bases, and 7 bases had no gene match. The CDR3 has 17 amino acids. The V gene's germline CDR1 is MGHRA and CDR2 YSYEKL. CDR3 residues: CASSQDPPGGLSYEQYF. For the CDR3, the DNA is TGCGCCAGCAGCCAAGATCCCCCGGGAGGGCTCTCCTACGAGCAGTACTTC.

The chain employs TRBV6-5 and TRBJ2-1; either TRBD1 or TRBD2 may supply D (5 bases each). The CDR3 runs to 13 residues. Trimming took 7 bases from V and 3 from J, leaving 10 bases between them. Germline CDR1 is MNHEY and CDR2 is SVGAGI. The DNA of the CDR3 is TGTGCCAGCACTCGAGGGGTCTACAATGAGCAGTTCTTC. The encoded protein is CASTRGVYNEQFF.

This clone has just one count. The rearrangement links TRBV6-5 to TRBJ2-1; D is unclear. The CDR3 length is 12 residues. V shed 2 bases and J shed 4 bases, with 3 bases lying between them. CDR1 and CDR2 from the germline V gene are MNHEY and SVGAGI. CDR3 bases: TGTGCCAGCAGTTACGGGTACAATGAGCAGTTCTTC. Its translation: CASSYGYNEQFF.

A few counts support this clone. The V call is TRBV6-6, the J call TRBJ1-1, with D unclear. The CDR3 has 12 residues. Trimming took 1 base from V and 5 from J, leaving 5 bases between them. Germline assignment: CDR1 MNHNY and CDR2 SVGAGI (reference sequence). CDR3 nucleotide sequence: TGTGCCAGCAGTTACTTCTATACTGAAGCTTTCTTT. This codes for CASSYFYTEAFF.

V gene TRBV6-5 combines with J gene TRBJ2-3, with D perhaps given as TRBD1 or TRBD2 (5 bases each). The germline V and J ends were trimmed by 4 bases and 6 bases, with 8 bases remaining between them. Germline V CDR1 and CDR2: MNHEY, SVGAGI. CDR3 length: 12 residues. The CDR3 DNA is TGTGCCAGCAGTTTCTGGGGGGATACGCAGTATTTT. Its protein is CASSFWGDTQYF.